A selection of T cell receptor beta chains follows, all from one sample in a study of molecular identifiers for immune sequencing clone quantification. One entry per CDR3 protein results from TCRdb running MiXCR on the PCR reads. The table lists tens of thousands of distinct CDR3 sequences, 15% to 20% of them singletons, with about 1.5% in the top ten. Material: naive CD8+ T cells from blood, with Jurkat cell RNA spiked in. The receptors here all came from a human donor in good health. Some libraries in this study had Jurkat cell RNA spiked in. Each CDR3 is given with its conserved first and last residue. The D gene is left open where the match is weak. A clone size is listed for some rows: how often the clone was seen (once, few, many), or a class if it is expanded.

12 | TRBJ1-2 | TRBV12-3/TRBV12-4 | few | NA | CASSETGYGYTF | TGTGCCAGCAGCGAGACAGGCTATGGCTACACCTTC
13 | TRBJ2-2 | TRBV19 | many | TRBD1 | CASMTGWPGELFF | TGTGCCAGTATGACAGGGTGGCCCGGGGAGCTGTTTTTT
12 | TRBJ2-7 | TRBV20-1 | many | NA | CSAWQGTYEQYF | TGCAGTGCTTGGCAGGGCACATACGAGCAGTACTTC
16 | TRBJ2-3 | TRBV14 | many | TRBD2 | CASSPLTSGSTDTQYF | TGTGCCAGCAGCCCGCTCACTAGCGGATCCACAGATACGCAGTATTTT
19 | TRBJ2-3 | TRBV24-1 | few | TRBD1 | CATSDRGTGESVFSDTQYF | TGTGCCACCAGTGATCGCGGGACAGGGGAATCAGTGTTTTCAGATACGCAGTATTTT
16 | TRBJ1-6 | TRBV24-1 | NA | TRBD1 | CATSDGQGPPNSPLHF | TGTGCCACCAGTGACGGACAGGGCCCACCAAATTCACCCCTCCACTTT
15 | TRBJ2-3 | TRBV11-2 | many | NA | CASSSTPLGTDTQYF | TGTGCCAGCAGCTCCACGCCCCTGGGCACAGATACGCAGTATTTT
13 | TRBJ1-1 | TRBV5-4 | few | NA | CASSLDTYTEAFF | TGTGCCAGCAGCTTGGACACTTACACTGAAGCTTTCTTT
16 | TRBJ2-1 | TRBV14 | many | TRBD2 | CASSRRGASGYNEQFF | TGTGCCAGCAGCCGTAGGGGGGCTAGCGGGTACAATGAGCAGTTCTTC
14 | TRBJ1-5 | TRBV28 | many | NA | CASSGDGGYQPQHF | TGTGCCAGCTCCGGCGACGGAGGATATCAGCCCCAGCATTTT
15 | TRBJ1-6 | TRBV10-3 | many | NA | CAISESTMVNSPLHF | TGTGCCATCAGTGAGTCGACGATGGTAAATTCACCCCTCCACTTT
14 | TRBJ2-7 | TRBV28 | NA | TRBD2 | CASKIAGENYEQYF | TGTGCCAGCAAAATAGCGGGAGAAAACTACGAGCAGTACTTC
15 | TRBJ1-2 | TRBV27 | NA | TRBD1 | CASSLSAGGSYGYTF | TGTGCCAGCAGTTTATCGGCAGGGGGGTCCTATGGCTACACCTTC
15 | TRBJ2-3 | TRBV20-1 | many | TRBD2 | CSAPLSGSGADTQYF | TGCAGTGCTCCCCTTAGCGGGAGCGGGGCAGATACGCAGTATTTT
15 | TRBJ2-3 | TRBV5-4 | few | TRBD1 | CASSFWTGGGDTQYF | TGTGCCAGCAGCTTTTGGACAGGGGGCGGAGATACGCAGTATTTT
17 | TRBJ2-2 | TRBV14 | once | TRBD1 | CASSQDRRQGVTGELVF | TGTGCCAGCAGCCAAGATCGGCGACAGGGGGTAACCGGGGAGCTGGTTTTT
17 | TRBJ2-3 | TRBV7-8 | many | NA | CASSLRASIADTDTQYF | TGTGCCAGCAGCCTTAGGGCTTCCATAGCGGACACAGATACGCAGTATTTT
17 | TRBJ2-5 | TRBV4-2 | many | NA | CASSPEPRANFGETQYF | TGTGCCAGCAGCCCCGAGCCCCGGGCCAATTTTGGGGAGACCCAGTACTTC
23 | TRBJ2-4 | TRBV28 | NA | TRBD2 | CASSRVHGLAGGRKNLAKNIQYF | TGTGCCAGCAGTAGAGTGCATGGACTAGCGGGAGGGCGGAAGAACTTAGCCAAAAACATTCAGTACTTC
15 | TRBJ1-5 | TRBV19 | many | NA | CASSIGGVSNQPQHF | TGTGCCAGTAGTATAGGGGGGGTTAGCAATCAGCCCCAGCATTTT
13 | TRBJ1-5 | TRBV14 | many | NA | CASSQDLDQPQHF | TGTGCCAGCAGCCAAGATCTGGATCAGCCCCAGCATTTT
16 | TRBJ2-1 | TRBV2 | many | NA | CASISTPRPTYNEQFF | TGTGCCAGCATCTCCACCCCGCGCCCCACCTACAATGAGCAGTTCTTC